Shown below are 6 T cell receptor beta chains from a single sample sequenced in a study of CDR3 diversity in severe acne. MiXCR was run by TCRdb on the PCR reads, yielding one entry per CDR3 protein. The repertoire consists of more than 85,000 distinct CDR3 sequences, with approximately 49% occurring once and the leading ten covering around 10%. The sample comprised blood. All receptors come from a male donor with severe acne vulgaris.

This clonotype was counted a few times. V usage is TRBV7-9 and J usage is TRBJ1-5; TRBD1 might be the D (6 bases). The ends were cut back, 3 bases at V and 4 bases at J, with 19 bases in the middle. Looked up from germline, CDR1 is SEHNR and CDR2 is FQNEAQ (reference sequence). The CDR3 has 17 residues. This CDR3 is CASSFSVIGQRNQPQHF. In nucleotides, the CDR3 is TGTGCCAGCAGCTTTTCGGTCATAGGACAGAGAAATCAGCCCCAGCATTTT.

This clonotype was counted at least ten times. V is TRBV6-1 and J is TRBJ2-2, with TRBD2 matching 8 bases. The CDR3 runs 14 residues. V trimming: 10 bases; J trimming: 1 base; junction bases outside the gene matches: 5. Per germline, CDR1 MNHNS and CDR2 SASEGT. The CDR3 sequence: CATQRERNTGELFF. Here the CDR3 DNA reads TGTGCCACCCAGCGGGAGAGGAACACCGGGGAGCTGTTTTTT.

The chain employs TRBV10-3 and TRBJ2-7; the D is unclear. Deletions cut 2 bases from V and 2 bases from J, with 10 bases between. Germline V lookup: CDR1 ENHRY, CDR2 SYGVKD. The CDR3 has 14 residues. This CDR3 is CAISEVDRTYEQYF. For the CDR3, the DNA is TGTGCCATCAGTGAGGTTGACCGCACCTACGAGCAGTACTTC.

This rearrangement joins TRBV19 to TRBJ2-7; 12 nucleotides line up with TRBD2. Germline V gene data show CDR1 as LNHDA and CDR2 as SQIVND (reference sequence). V shed 5 bases, J shed 3 bases, and the junction held 5 bases outside the gene matches. CDR3 length: 15 amino acids. CDR3 nucleotides: TGTGCCAGTAGTCTCCGACTAGCGGGAGACTACGAGCAGTACTTC. Protein product: CASSLRLAGDYEQYF.

This clonotype was observed at least ten times. The chain employs TRBV5-1 and TRBJ1-1; D not resolved. Germline V lookup: CDR1 SGHRS, CDR2 YFSETQ. The CDR3 runs 13 residues. The germline V and J ends were trimmed by 0 bases and 6 bases, with 9 bases remaining between them. CDR3 sequence: CASSLVGVPEAFF. The CDR3 bases are TGCGCCAGCAGCTTGGTCGGGGTGCCTGAAGCTTTCTTT.

V gene TRBV18 combines with J gene TRBJ2-7; D is undetermined. In germline, CDR1 is KGHSH, CDR2 LQKENI. This CDR3 contains 12 residues. Trimming removed 6 bases from V and 4 bases from J, with 10 bases in between. CDR3 bases: TGTGCCAGCTCTGTGGACGGATACGAGCAGTACTTC. This gives the protein CASSVDGYEQYF.